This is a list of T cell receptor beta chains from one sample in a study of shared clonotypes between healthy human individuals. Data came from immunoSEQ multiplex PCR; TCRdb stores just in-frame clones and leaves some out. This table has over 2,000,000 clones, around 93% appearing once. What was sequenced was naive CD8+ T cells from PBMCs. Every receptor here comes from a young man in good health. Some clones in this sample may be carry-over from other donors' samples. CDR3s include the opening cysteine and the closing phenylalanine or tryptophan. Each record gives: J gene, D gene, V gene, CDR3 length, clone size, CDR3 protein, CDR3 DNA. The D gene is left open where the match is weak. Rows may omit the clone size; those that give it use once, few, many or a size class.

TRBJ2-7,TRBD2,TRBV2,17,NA,CASSEGSGRARFYEQYF,TGTGCCAGCAGTGAGGGTAGCGGGAGGGCCCGATTTTACGAGCAGTACTTC
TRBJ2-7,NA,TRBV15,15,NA,CATSGGRTASYEQYF,TGTGCCACCAGCGGTGGCAGGACGGCCTCCTACGAGCAGTACTTC
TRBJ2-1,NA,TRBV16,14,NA,CASSQGRAGNEQFF,TGTGCCAGCAGCCAAGGTAGGGCCGGCAATGAGCAGTTCTTC
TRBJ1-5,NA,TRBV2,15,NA,CASSEGLGGNQPQHF,TGTGCCAGCAGTGAGGGGTTAGGAGGCAATCAGCCCCAGCATTTT
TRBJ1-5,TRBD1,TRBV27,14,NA,CASSLRQGNQPQHF,TGTGCCAGCAGTCTGAGACAGGGGAATCAGCCCCAGCATTTT
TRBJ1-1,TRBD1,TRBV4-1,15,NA,CASSQERQGLTEAFF,TGCGCCAGCAGCCAAGAACGACAGGGGTTGACTGAAGCTTTCTTT
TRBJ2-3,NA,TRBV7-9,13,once,CASSFSTRDTQYF,TGTGCCAGCAGCTTTTCTACTAGAGATACGCAGTATTTT
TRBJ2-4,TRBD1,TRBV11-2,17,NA,CASSFPADRAAKNIQYF,TGTGCCAGCAGCTTCCCCGCGGACAGGGCAGCCAAAAACATTCAGTACTTC
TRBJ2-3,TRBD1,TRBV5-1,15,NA,CASSTGQGGTDTQYF,TGCGCCAGCAGCACCGGACAGGGTGGGACAGATACGCAGTATTTT
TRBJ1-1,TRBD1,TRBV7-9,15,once,CASSPVDRSATEAFF,TGTGCCAGCAGCCCGGTGGACAGGTCGGCCACTGAAGCTTTCTTT
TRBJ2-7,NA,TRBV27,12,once,CASRQNSYEQYF,TGTGCCAGCAGACAGAATTCCTACGAGCAGTACTTC
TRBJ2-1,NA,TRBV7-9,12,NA,CVIIAVYNEQFF,TGTGTGATAATAGCGGTCTACAATGAGCAGTTCTTC
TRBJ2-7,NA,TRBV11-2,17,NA,CASSTRGVGQYTYEQYF,TGTGCCAGCAGCACAAGAGGGGTCGGACAGTACACGTACGAGCAGTACTTC
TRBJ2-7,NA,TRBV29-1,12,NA,CSVVGGNYEQYF,TGCAGCGTTGTCGGCGGGAACTACGAGCAGTACTTC
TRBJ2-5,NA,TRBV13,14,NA,CASSPRRGRETQYF,TGTGCCAGCAGCCCAAGGAGGGGACGAGAGACCCAGTACTTC
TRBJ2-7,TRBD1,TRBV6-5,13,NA,CASLDRELYEQYF,TGTGCCAGCCTGGACAGGGAATTATACGAGCAGTACTTC
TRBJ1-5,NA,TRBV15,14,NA,CATNADSTTGPQHF,TGTGCCACCAATGCGGACAGCACAACTGGGCCCCAGCATTTT
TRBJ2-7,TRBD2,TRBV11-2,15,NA,CASSLAGLAGAEQYF,TGTGCCAGCAGCTTGGCTGGACTAGCGGGAGCCGAGCAGTACTTC
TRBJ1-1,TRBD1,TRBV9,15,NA,CASSPPEGANTEAFF,TGTGCCAGCAGTCCGCCCGAGGGGGCGAACACTGAAGCTTTCTTT
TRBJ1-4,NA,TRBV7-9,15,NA,CASSLIIGVLEKLFF,TGTGCCAGCAGCTTAATCATCGGGGTTTTGGAAAAACTGTTTTTT
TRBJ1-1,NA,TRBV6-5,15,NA,CASSPQDGMNTEAFF,TGTGCCAGCAGTCCCCAGGACGGAATGAACACTGAAGCTTTCTTT
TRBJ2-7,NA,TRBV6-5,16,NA,CASSYSEDLWGGEQYF,TGTGCCAGCAGTTACTCGGAGGACTTGTGGGGAGGCGAGCAGTACTTC
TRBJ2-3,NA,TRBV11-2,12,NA,CASSLGADTQYF,TGTGCCAGCAGCTTAGGAGCAGATACGCAGTATTTT
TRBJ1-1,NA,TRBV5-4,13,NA,CASSLAVNTEAFF,TGTGCCAGCAGCTTGGCCGTGAACACTGAAGCTTTCTTT
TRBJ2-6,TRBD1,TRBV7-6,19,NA,CASSDRDRALGTGANVLTF,TGTGCCAGCAGCGACCGGGACAGGGCGTTGGGCACTGGGGCCAACGTCCTGACTTTC
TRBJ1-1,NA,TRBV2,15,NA,CASSARQVMNTEAFF,TGTGCCAGCAGTGCCCGACAGGTTATGAACACTGAAGCTTTCTTT
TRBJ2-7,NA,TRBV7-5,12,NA,CARSSSPPEQYF,TGTGCCAGAAGCTCCTCTCCGCCGGAGCAGTACTTC
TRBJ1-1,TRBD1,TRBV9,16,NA,CASSAGQQGMNTEAFF,TGTGCCAGCAGCGCGGGACAGCAGGGGATGAACACTGAAGCTTTCTTT
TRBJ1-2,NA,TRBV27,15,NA,CASSFLGASNYGYTF,TGTGCCAGCAGTTTCTTGGGGGCTTCTAACTATGGCTACACCTTC
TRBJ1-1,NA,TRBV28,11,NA,CASSYSTEAFF,TGTGCCAGCAGTTACTCCACTGAAGCTTTCTTT
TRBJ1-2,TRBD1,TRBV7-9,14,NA,CASSSRDRGQGYTF,TGTGCCAGCAGCTCCCGGGACAGGGGGCAGGGCTACACCTTC
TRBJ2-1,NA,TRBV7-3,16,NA,CASSLTLWDSYNEQFF,TGTGCCAGCAGCTTAACCCTCTGGGATTCTTACAATGAGCAGTTCTTC